These 5 T cell receptor beta chains were sequenced from one sample in a study of T-cell memory formation after mild COVID-19. MiXCR, run by TCRdb on the 5' RACE reads, gives a single entry per CDR3 protein. The data contain under 250,000 distinct CDR3 sequences, roughly 10% of them seen just once; the ten biggest clones take up approximately 20%. The source material was PBMCs or a T cell subset sorted from them (not recorded which). The source is a young man who had mild COVID-19 (a few samples of this study predate the infection). Cell type and time point are not known.

This clonotype occurred many times. The chain combines TRBV18 with TRBJ2-7; a weak D match, TRBD1 (6 bases). CDR1 and CDR2 (germline): KGHSH, LQKENI. The CDR3 runs to 14 residues. V dropped 2 bases and J dropped 2 bases, with 10 bases sitting between them. CDR3 in amino acids: CASSPSQGPYEQYF. The CDR3 nucleotides are TGTGCCAGCTCACCATCTCAGGGGCCCTACGAGCAGTACTTC. Variable domain in full (rest from reference TRBV18 and TRBJ2-7): NAGVMQNPRHLVRRRGQEARLRCSPMKGHSHVYWYRQLPEEGLKFMVYLQKENIIDESGMPKERFSAEFPKEGPSILRIQQVVRGDSAAYFCASSPSQGPYEQYFGPGTRLTVT.

The chain's CDR3 is CASRLWTGVINTIYF. In DNA, the CDR3 is TGTGCCAGCAGATTATGGACAGGGGTGATAAACACCATATATTTT. The chain uses TRBV7-9 and TRBJ1-3; 9 positions agree with TRBD1. CDR1 and CDR2 (germline): SEHNR, FQNEAQ (reference sequence). V lost 6 bases and J lost 6; bases outside the gene matches: 9. The CDR3 extends over 15 amino acids. Looking up the rest from reference TRBV7-9 and TRBJ1-3 gives the full variable domain: DTGVSQNPRHKITKRGQNVTFRCDPISEHNRLYWYRQTLGQGPEFLTYFQNEAQLEKSRLLSDRFSAERPKGSFSTLEIQRTEQGDSAMYLCASRLWTGVINTIYFGEGSWLTVV.

This CDR3 is CASSLLGFGGYTF. The CDR3 DNA sequence: TGTGCCAGCAGTTTACTGGGATTCGGGGGCTACACCTTC. This chain uses TRBV12-3 or TRBV12-4 with TRBJ1-2; no clear D gene. Deletions cut 2 bases from V and 8 bases from J, with 12 bases between. The CDR3 extends over 13 amino acids.

V gene TRBV6-5 combines with J gene TRBJ1-2; TRBD1 matches at 10 bases. Unmatched junction bases numbered 4, after V lost 6 bases and J lost 0 bases. Germline V gives CDR1 MNHEY, CDR2 SVGAGI. CDR3 length equals 15 residues. The DNA of the CDR3 is TGTGCCAGCAGGGGGACAGGGGTGTCTAACTATGGCTACACCTTC. Amino acid sequence: CASRGTGVSNYGYTF.

The table lists this clonotype with a few counts. This chain connects TRBV29-1 to TRBJ1-4; D not certain. V lost 4 bases and J lost 0, with 9 bases in between. Per germline, CDR1 SQVTM and CDR2 ANQGSEA. The CDR3 is 14 residues long. Here the CDR3 DNA reads TGCAGCGTTGCTTTCGAACCAACTAATGAAAAACTGTTTTTT. This translates into CSVAFEPTNEKLFF.